This entry lists 21 T cell receptor beta chains sequenced from one sample in a study of cytomegalovirus exposure and HLA in healthy donors. TCRdb's copy holds only in-frame clones and misses some; the assay was immunoSEQ multiplex PCR. In the table there are 110,000 or so clones, 88% of which are singletons. The specimen was PBMCs. All receptors come from a young man in good health and CMV-seronegative.

This rearrangement joins TRBV19 to TRBJ2-7; weak D call: TRBD1 (6 bases). The CDR3 totals 14 residues. V gave up 4 bases and J gave up 5 bases, with 15 bases separating them. Germline V gives CDR1 LNHDA, CDR2 SQIVND (reference sequence). The CDR3 DNA sequence: TGTGCCAGTAGTACACCAGGGGTGTCCAACGAGCAGTACTTC. This translates into CASSTPGVSNEQYF.

The J gene is TRBJ2-7, the V gene TRBV7-8; D possibly corresponds to TRBD2 (6 bases). The CDR3 runs 15 residues. Per the germline V gene, CDR1 is SGHVS and CDR2 is FQNEAQ. V lost 5 bases and J 2 bases, leaving 16 bases between the germline ends. CDR3 protein: CASSLLGTLAYEQYF. CDR3 bases: TGTGCCAGCAGCCTCCTCGGGACTCTGGCCTACGAGCAGTACTTC.

This clone was seen once. The V call is TRBV13, the J call TRBJ2-2, with D tentatively TRBD1 (5 bases). The CDR3 runs 15 residues. Trimming stripped 1 base from V and 6 bases from J, with 12 bases between. Germline loops: CDR1 PRHDT, CDR2 FYEKMQ (reference sequence). The DNA for the CDR3 is TGTGCCAGCAGCTTAGCCCAGGGATCGTCCGGGGAGCTGTTTTTT. It translates to CASSLAQGSSGELFF.

The chain employs TRBV30 and TRBJ1-6; D may be TRBD1 (6 bases). Germline CDR1 GTSNPN, CDR2 SVGIG (reference sequence). This CDR3 is 12 amino acids long. The V gene lost 5 bases and the J gene lost 5 bases, with 7 bases spanning the gap. The CDR3: CAWGQNNSPLHF. The CDR3 nucleotides are TGTGCCTGGGGACAGAATAATTCACCCCTCCACTTT.

The chain joins TRBV11-3 to TRBJ2-1; tentatively, D is TRBD2 (6 bases). V was pared by 2 bases and J by 0 bases, with 11 bases between. CDR3 length: 16 amino acids. Per the germline V gene, CDR1 is SGHNT and CDR2 is YENEEA. This chain's CDR3 is CASSLFGGSSYNEQFF. Written as DNA, the CDR3 is TGTGCCAGCAGCTTATTTGGGGGGAGCTCCTACAATGAGCAGTTCTTC. Supplemented by reference TRBV11-3 and TRBJ2-1, the full variable domain reads EAGVVQSPRYKIIEKKQPVAFWCNPISGHNTLYWYLQNLGQGPELLIRYENEEAVDDSQLPKDRFSAERLKGVDSTLKIQPAELGDSAVYLCASSLFGGSSYNEQFFGPGTRLTVL.

V is TRBV7-2 and J is TRBJ1-1, with 7 bases matching TRBD1. Germline trimming cut 5 bases from V and 5 bases from J; bases unmatched to any gene: 20. Germline V CDR1 and CDR2: SGHTA, FQGNSA. This CDR3 region has 18 residues. The CDR3 spells CASSQPKRQGVRLTEAFF. The CDR3 coding sequence is TGTGCCAGCAGCCAACCCAAAAGACAGGGAGTACGTTTGACTGAAGCTTTCTTT.

In nucleotides, the CDR3 is TGTGCCAGCAGCCCGAGAGCGGGTCAGAGGGCAGATCAGCCCCAGCATTTT. Translation gives CASSPRAGQRADQPQHF. The chain carries TRBV7-8 and TRBJ1-5; no firm D call. Germline CDR1 is SGHVS and CDR2 is FQNEAQ. The CDR3 length is 17 residues. V was cut by 5 bases and J by 5 bases, with 22 bases left in between.

The rearrangement uses TRBV10-2 and TRBJ2-1, with 15 bases that match TRBD2. The ends lost 4 bases at V and 7 bases at J; junction bases unmatched: 8. Germline V gene sequence: CDR1 WSHSY, CDR2 SAAADI. This CDR3 is built from 17 residues. The CDR3 loop reads CASSGTGTSGGWNEQFF. The DNA for the CDR3 is TGCGCCAGCAGTGGGACCGGGACTAGCGGGGGGTGGAATGAGCAGTTCTTC.

CDR3 sequence reads: CASSQVRGDNMNTEAFF. In nucleotides, the CDR3 is TGTGCCAGCAGCCAAGTACGGGGGGACAACATGAACACTGAAGCTTTCTTT. This chain joins TRBV4-2 and TRBJ1-1, with D tentatively TRBD1 (6 bases). This CDR3 has 17 amino acids. V lost 1 base and J 0 bases, leaving 15 bases between the germline ends. CDR1 LGHNA and CDR2 YNFKEQ come from the germline V gene.

The V gene is TRBV7-9, the J gene TRBJ2-2, with TRBD1 as a possible D gene (6 bases). Trimming pared 5 bases from V and 5 bases from J, leaving 15 bases between. CDR1 is SEHNR, CDR2 FQNEAQ, per germline (reference sequence). The CDR3 totals 15 residues. CDR3 bases: TGTGCCAGCAGCCAGAACAGGGACCCGACCGGGGAGCTGTTTTTT. It specifies CASSQNRDPTGELFF.

The V gene is TRBV5-8, the J gene TRBJ1-2; D perhaps matches TRBD1 (5 bases). This CDR3 has 15 amino acids. Trimming removed 4 bases at V and 4 bases at J, with 17 bases between. Germline-derived CDR1 and CDR2 are SGHTS and YDEGEE. The CDR3 bases are TGTGCCAGCAGCGCACAGGAGGGAGCTCGCTATGGCTACACCTTC. Its translation is CASSAQEGARYGYTF.

The genes are TRBV11-2 and TRBJ1-5; perhaps TRBD1 as D (5 bases). V lost 1 base to trimming and J lost 0 bases, with 10 bases between them. CDR3 length: 16 residues. Germline values: CDR1 SGHAT, CDR2 FQNNGV. The CDR3 spells CASSLGGGISNQPQHF. CDR3 nucleotides: TGTGCCAGCAGCTTAGGCGGGGGGATTAGCAATCAGCCCCAGCATTTT. Full variable domain (missing parts from reference TRBV11-2 and TRBJ1-5): EAGVAQSPRYKIIEKRQSVAFWCNPISGHATLYWYQQILGQGPKLLIQFQNNGVVDDSQLPKDRFSAERLKGVDSTLKIQPAKLEDSAVYLCASSLGGGISNQPQHFGDGTRLSIL.

This clone was seen only a few times. The chain couples TRBV6-1 to TRBJ1-4; D uncertain. V lost 0 bases, J lost 0 bases, and 14 bases lay in between. The CDR3 is 18 residues long. The V gene's germline CDR1 is MNHNS and CDR2 SASEGT. The chain's CDR3 is CASSEALGGYATNEKLFF. As DNA, the CDR3 is TGTGCCAGCAGTGAAGCGTTAGGCGGATATGCAACTAATGAAAAACTGTTTTTT.

The chain joins TRBV5-6 to TRBJ1-6; weak D call: TRBD1 (5 bases). This CDR3 contains 18 residues. CDR1 is SGHDT and CDR2 is YYEEEE in the germline V gene. V was cut by 1 base and J by 2 bases, with 16 bases left in between. The CDR3 sequence is CASSLFQGMRTYNSPLHF. The CDR3 coding sequence is TGTGCCAGCAGCTTGTTTCAGGGTATGAGAACCTATAATTCACCCCTCCACTTT.

This clone was recorded once. The chain recombines TRBV28 with TRBJ1-1, with TRBD1 matching over 8 bases. CDR3 size: 14 residues. Unmatched junction bases numbered 9, after V lost 6 bases and J lost 6 bases. From germline, CDR1 is MDHEN and CDR2 SYDVKM. The CDR3 DNA reads TGTGCCAGCAGAGTACAGGGGGGTTATGCTGAAGCTTTCTTT. Amino acid sequence: CASRVQGGYAEAFF.

With respect to this clone: Other DNA sequences in the sample encode the same CDR3. This rearrangement joins TRBV2 to TRBJ2-1; 9 bases line up with TRBD2. J gave up 6 bases and V 6 bases, and 3 bases lay outside the gene matches. Germline CDR1 and CDR2: SNHLY and FYNNEI. The CDR3 has 13 amino acids. The CDR3 DNA sequence: TGTGCCAGCAGGGGGGGACTAGCCAATGAGCAGTTCTTC. Encoded protein: CASRGGLANEQFF.

The chain recombines TRBV11-3 with TRBJ2-7, with 8 nucleotides matching TRBD1. The CDR3 loop spans 15 amino acids. Per the germline V gene, CDR1 is SGHNT and CDR2 is YENEEA. V dropped 9 bases and J dropped 3; count of bases not matched to a gene: 13. This CDR3 is CASTPTTGVHYEQYF. The CDR3 coding sequence is TGTGCCAGTACTCCTACGACAGGGGTACACTACGAGCAGTACTTC.

This clone was found once. This chain connects TRBV6-1 to TRBJ1-5; 7 bases are shared with TRBD1. The length of the CDR3 is 15 residues. V was pared by 0 bases and J by 9 bases, with 8 bases of the junction left unmatched. The germline V gene encodes CDR1 MNHNS and CDR2 SASEGT. CDR3 sequence: CASSEAQGGGWPQHF. The CDR3 DNA sequence: TGTGCCAGCAGTGAAGCGCAAGGAGGGGGCTGGCCCCAGCATTTT.

The chain has TRBV13 and TRBJ2-7; tentatively, D is TRBD1 (6 bases). The CDR3 runs 15 residues. The V and J ends lost 5 bases and 1 base respectively, with 15 bases between them. The germline V gene encodes CDR1 PRHDT and CDR2 FYEKMQ (reference sequence). The DNA of the CDR3 is TGTGCCAGCAGCCCAGGGACACCTGGATCCTACGAGCAGTACTTC. Its protein product is CASSPGTPGSYEQYF. The full variable domain, completed using reference TRBV13 and TRBJ2-7, is AAGVIQSPRHLIKEKRETATLKCYPIPRHDTVYWYQQGPGQDPQFLISFYEKMQSDKGSIPDRFSAQQFSDYHSELNMSSLELGDSALYFCASSPGTPGSYEQYFGPGTRLTVT.

For this clone: The sample holds other DNA sequences that translate to the same CDR3. The chain employs TRBV4-3 and TRBJ2-1, with 7 bases that match TRBD1. The CDR3 loop spans 15 amino acids. CDR1 is LGHNA, CDR2 YSLEER, per germline. J was trimmed by 3 bases and V by 0 bases; bases with no gene match: 2. As DNA, the CDR3 is TGCGCCAGCAGCCAAGATCGGGACAGCTACAATGAGCAGTTCTTC. Its protein product is CASSQDRDSYNEQFF.

The rearrangement uses TRBV25-1 and TRBJ2-1, with TRBD2 matching over 9 bases. This CDR3 comprises 14 residues. Unmatched junction bases numbered 3, after V lost 7 bases and J lost 2 bases. Germline V gene lookup returns CDR1 MGHDK and CDR2 SYGVNS. Here the CDR3 DNA reads TGTGCCAGCAACCTAGCGGGACCCTACAATGAGCAGTTCTTC. Translation: CASNLAGPYNEQFF.